The clone carrying this T cell receptor beta chain was counted once. Its antigen is as yet unknown. Some clones are missing from TCRdb's copy, which holds only in-frame ones; the method was immunoSEQ multiplex PCR. The data show tens of thousands of clones, 60% to 80% seen once. The sample belongs to a study of OX40 agonist ivuxolimab in advanced cancers. At the level of the study: The group had a mean age of approximately 60 years, ranged from roughly 23 to 79, and was roughly 83% male. Three dose-escalation patients had partial responses: one with hepatocellular carcinoma and two with cutaneous melanoma.

Study observations and caveats: Relative to CD4+, CD8+ T cells held more expanded clones on average.

This clonotype was obtained from an adult with an advanced solid tumor such as melanoma, head and neck, liver or kidney cancer. Sample: CD4+ or CD8+ T cells sorted from blood, taken in a trial of the OX40 agonist ivuxolimab.

The CDR3: CASSHQETQYF. The CDR3 DNA reads as TGTGCCAGCAGCCACCAAGAGACCCAGTACTTC. This chain joins TRBV6-1 and TRBJ2-5; D remains ambiguous. The CDR3 has 11 residues. From germline, CDR1 is MNHNS and CDR2 SASEGT. Trimming took 6 bases from V and 0 from J, leaving 2 bases between them.